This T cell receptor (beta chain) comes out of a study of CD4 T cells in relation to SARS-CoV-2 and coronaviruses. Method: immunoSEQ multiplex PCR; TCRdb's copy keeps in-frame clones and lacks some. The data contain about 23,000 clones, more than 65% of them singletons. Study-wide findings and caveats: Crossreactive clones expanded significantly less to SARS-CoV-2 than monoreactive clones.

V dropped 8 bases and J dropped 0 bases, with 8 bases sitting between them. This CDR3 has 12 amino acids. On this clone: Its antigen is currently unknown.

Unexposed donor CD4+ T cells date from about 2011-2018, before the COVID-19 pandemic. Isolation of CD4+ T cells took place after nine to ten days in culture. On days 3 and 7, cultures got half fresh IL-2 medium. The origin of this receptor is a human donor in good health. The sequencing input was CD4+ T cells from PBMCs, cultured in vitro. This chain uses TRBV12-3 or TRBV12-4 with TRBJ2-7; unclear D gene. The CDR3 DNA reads TGTGCCAGCCCTTACATCTCCTACGAGCAGTACTTC. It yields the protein CASPYISYEQYF.